This T cell receptor beta chain was observed in a study of blood T cell repertoires in COVID-19. Study as a whole: PBMCs, B-cell-depleted T cells, or T cells provided the cDNA or gDNA that made up the material.

This CDR3 has 17 amino acids. The V gene's germline CDR1 is MDHEN and CDR2 SYDVKM. J lost 7 bases, V lost 6 bases, and 15 bases had no gene match. In the source study's methods: Amplification of reference gene primers was used by the study to estimate nucleated cell counts. Here immunoSEQ multiplex PCR was the method, and the copy in TCRdb shows in-frame clones only, minus some. Clone size and V and J calls were adopted from that table, with D and trimming inferred from the DNA. Counted here are about 200,000 clones, approximately 83% occurring once; the ten biggest clones make up 4.8%. The chain couples TRBV28 to TRBJ2-2; the match to TRBD2 covers 9 bases. The receptor comes from a woman between 45 and 65 years old who had been exposed to COVID-19. What was sequenced was PBMCs or T cells enriched from blood (not recorded which). The CDR3 DNA reads TGTGCCAGCAGCTCCTACTCAGGCGGGGGGGCTGGCGGGGAGCTGTTTTTT. As protein: CASSSYSGGGAGGELFF.